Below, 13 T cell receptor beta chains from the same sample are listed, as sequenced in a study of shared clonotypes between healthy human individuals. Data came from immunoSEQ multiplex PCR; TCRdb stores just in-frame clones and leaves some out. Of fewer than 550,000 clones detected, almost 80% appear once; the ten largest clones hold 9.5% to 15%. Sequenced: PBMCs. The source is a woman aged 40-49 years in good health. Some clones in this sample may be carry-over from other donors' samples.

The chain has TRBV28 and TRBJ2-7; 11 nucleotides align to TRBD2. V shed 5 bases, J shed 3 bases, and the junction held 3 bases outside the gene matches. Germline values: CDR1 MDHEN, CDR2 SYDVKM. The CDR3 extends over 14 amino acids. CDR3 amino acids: CASSPSGRIYEQYF. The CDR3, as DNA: TGTGCCAGCAGTCCTAGCGGGAGGATCTACGAGCAGTACTTC.

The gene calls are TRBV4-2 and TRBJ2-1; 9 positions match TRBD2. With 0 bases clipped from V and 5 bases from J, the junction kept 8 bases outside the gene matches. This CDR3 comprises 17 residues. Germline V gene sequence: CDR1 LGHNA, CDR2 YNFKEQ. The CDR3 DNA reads TGTGCCAGCAGCCAAGACCCCAGCGGGGGGAGTAACAATGAGCAGTTCTTC. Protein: CASSQDPSGGSNNEQFF.

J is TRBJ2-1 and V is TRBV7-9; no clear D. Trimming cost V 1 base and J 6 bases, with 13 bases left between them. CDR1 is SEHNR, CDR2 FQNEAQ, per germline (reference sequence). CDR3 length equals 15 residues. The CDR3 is CASSLGWGSVNEQFF. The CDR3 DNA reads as TGTGCCAGCAGCTTAGGTTGGGGATCAGTCAATGAGCAGTTCTTC.

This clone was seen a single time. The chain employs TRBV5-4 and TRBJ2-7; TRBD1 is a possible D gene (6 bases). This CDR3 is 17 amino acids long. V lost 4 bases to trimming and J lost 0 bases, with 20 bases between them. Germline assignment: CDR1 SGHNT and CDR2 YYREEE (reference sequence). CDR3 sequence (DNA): TGTGCCAGCAGCGCCGGGCTGCGGACAGTAAGCTCCTACGAGCAGTACTTC. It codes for CASSAGLRTVSSYEQYF.

The CDR3 spells CASSLMASGSNEQYF. The CDR3 nucleotides read TGTGCCAGCAGCTTAATGGCTAGCGGGAGTAACGAGCAGTACTTC. This chain links TRBV7-9 with TRBJ2-7; 10 bases map to TRBD2. Germline assignment: CDR1 SEHNR and CDR2 FQNEAQ (reference sequence). Trimming removed 2 bases from V and 5 bases from J; junction bases left unmatched: 6. The CDR3 extends over 15 amino acids.

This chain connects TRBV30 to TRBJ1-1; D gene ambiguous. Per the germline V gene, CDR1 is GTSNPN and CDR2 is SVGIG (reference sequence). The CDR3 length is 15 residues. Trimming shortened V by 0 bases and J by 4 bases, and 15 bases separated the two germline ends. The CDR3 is CAWSVIGRQSTEAFF. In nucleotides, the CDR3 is TGTGCCTGGAGTGTAATAGGACGGCAGAGCACTGAAGCTTTCTTT.

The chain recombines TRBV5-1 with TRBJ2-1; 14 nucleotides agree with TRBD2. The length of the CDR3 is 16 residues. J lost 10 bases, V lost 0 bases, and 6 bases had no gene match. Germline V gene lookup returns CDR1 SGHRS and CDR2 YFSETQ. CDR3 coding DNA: TGCGCCAGCAGCTTGGCCCCGGGACTAGCGGGAGACGAGCAGTTCTTC. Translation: CASSLAPGLAGDEQFF. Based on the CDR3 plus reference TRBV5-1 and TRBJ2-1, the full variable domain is KAGVTQTPRYLIKTRGQQVTLSCSPISGHRSVSWYQQTPGQGLQFLFEYFSETQRNKGNFPGRFSGRQFSNSRSEMNVSTLELGDSALYLCASSLAPGLAGDEQFFGPGTRLTVL.

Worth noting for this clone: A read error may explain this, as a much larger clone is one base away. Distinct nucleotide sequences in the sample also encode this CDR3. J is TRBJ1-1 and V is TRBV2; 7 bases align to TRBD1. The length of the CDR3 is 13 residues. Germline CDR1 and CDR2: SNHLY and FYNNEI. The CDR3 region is CASTSSRGTEAFF. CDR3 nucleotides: TGTGCCAGCACCTCGAGCAGGGGGACCGAAGCCTTCTTT.

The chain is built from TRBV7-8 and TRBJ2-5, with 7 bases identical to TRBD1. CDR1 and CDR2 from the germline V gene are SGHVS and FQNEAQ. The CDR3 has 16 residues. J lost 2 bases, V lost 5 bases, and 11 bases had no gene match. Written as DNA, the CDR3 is TGTGCCAGCAGCACCACAGGGGTGGGGCCTCAAGAGACCCAGTACTTC. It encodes CASSTTGVGPQETQYF.

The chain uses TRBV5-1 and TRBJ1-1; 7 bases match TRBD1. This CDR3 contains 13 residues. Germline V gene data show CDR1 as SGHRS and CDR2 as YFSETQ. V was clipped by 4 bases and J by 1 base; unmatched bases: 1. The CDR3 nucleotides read TGCGCCAGCAGCCGGACAGGGAACACTGAAGCTTTCTTT. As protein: CASSRTGNTEAFF.

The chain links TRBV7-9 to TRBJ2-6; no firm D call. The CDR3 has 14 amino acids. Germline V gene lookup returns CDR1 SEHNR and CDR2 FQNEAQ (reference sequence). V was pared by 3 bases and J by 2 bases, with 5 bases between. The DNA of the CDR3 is TGTGCCAGCAGCTTCCTCGCTGGGGCCAACGTCCTGACTTTC. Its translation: CASSFLAGANVLTF.

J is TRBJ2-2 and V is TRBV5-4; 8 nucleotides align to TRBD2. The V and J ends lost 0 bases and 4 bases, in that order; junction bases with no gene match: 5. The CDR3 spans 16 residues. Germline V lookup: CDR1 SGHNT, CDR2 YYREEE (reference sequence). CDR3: CASSLVLAGGTGELFF. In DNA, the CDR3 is TGTGCCAGCAGCTTGGTACTGGCGGGGGGCACCGGGGAGCTGTTTTTT.

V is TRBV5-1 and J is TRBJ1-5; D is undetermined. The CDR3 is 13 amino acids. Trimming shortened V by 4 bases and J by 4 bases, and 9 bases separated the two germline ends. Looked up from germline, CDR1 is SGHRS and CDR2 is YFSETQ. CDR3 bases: TGCGCCAGCAGCGATCACCCGAATCAGCCCCAGCATTTT. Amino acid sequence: CASSDHPNQPQHF.